This TCR beta chain comes out of a study of blood T cells in healthy people across ages. Study findings and constraints: Higher naive T cell percentage went strongly together with higher TCR beta diversity. Using unsorted PBMCs precluded a conclusive naive versus antigen-experienced comparison.

It was with a sample-barcoded 5' primer and a J-beta primer mix that a second PCR of roughly 7 to 12 cycles was run. Unique molecular identifiers of 12 random nucleotides labeled each cDNA. Each sample provided no less than 3 million CDR3-containing paired-end reads. A single record per CDR3 protein comes from TCRdb applying MiXCR to the 5' RACE reads. The repertoire holds about 1 million distinct CDR3 sequences, with 40% to 45% as singletons. In the case of this clonotype: Its specificity is not known.

This CDR3 has 13 residues. The rearrangement joins TRBV21-1 to TRBJ1-5. TRBV21-1 is an annotated pseudogene. This sequence was found in a woman aged 60 to 75 in good health. Sequencing was carried out using blood. The CDR3 DNA sequence: TGTGCCAGCAGTACAGAGGCCAATCAGCCCCAGCATTTT. Protein sequence: CASSTEANQPQHF.